The 2 T cell receptor beta chains presented below share a single source sample, sequenced in a study of shared clonotypes between healthy human individuals. Profiling relied on immunoSEQ multiplex PCR, and the TCRdb table lists in-frame clones only, not all of them. The data hold more than 1,200,000 clones, with approximately 98.5% observed a single time. Sample: naive CD4+ T cells sorted from blood. As to subset: CD45RA+ positively selected. The receptor source for this set is a man aged 25 to 40 in good health.

The V and J genes are TRBV6-5 and TRBJ1-1, with no clear D. Germline V gives CDR1 MNHEY, CDR2 SVGAGI. The CDR3 covers 16 residues. The V end lost 4 bases, the J end lost 0 bases, and 15 bases lay between the germline ends. In nucleotides, the CDR3 is TGTGCCAGCAGTTTCGAATCGGGTGGGCTGAACACTGAAGCTTTCTTT. This sequence encodes CASSFESGGLNTEAFF.

The rearrangement uses TRBV2 and TRBJ1-1, with TRBD1 matching over 9 bases. CDR1 and CDR2 (germline): SNHLY, FYNNEI. The V and J ends lost 4 bases and 5 bases, in that order; junction bases with no gene match: 5. CDR3 length: 14 amino acids. In DNA, the CDR3 is TGTGCCAGCAGTGTAGGGACAGGGAGGACTGAAGCTTTCTTT. As protein: CASSVGTGRTEAFF.